This T cell receptor (beta chain) emerged from a study of breast tumors, draining lymph nodes, adjacent tissues. Findings and caveats of the study: Tumor repertoires ranked between lymph nodes and nontumor tissue in diversity, with V and J gene preferences.

MiXCR, run by TCRdb on the multiplex PCR reads, gives a single entry per CDR3 protein. The sample records about 94,000 distinct CDR3 sequences, about 27% being singletons. This clonotype has at least ten counts. Antigen unknown. V lost 6 bases and J 4 bases, leaving 19 bases between the germline ends. CDR3 length: 14 amino acids. Per germline, CDR1 DFQATT and CDR2 SNEGSKA (reference sequence). Breast cancer patients provided tissue from their axillary draining lymph nodes. Sequenced sample: axillary lymph node tissue. This receptor was obtained from a female donor with breast cancer. Some clones in this sample may be carry-over from other donors' samples. This chain joins TRBV20-1 and TRBJ2-7, with a tentative D call TRBD1 (7 bases). As DNA, the CDR3 is TGCAGTGCCAAAGAACAGGGGAGGTATTACGAGCAGTACTTC. Encoded protein: CSAKEQGRYYEQYF.